The 25 T cell receptor beta chains below come from one sample, sequenced in a study of Ad26.COV2.S vaccination and SARS-CoV-2 variants. Only in-frame clones appear in the TCRdb table, and some are missing; sequencing was by immunoSEQ multiplex PCR. This sample has about 350,000 clones; approximately 86% occur once, and the top ten carry about 11%. Treatment here: around 19 received Ad26.COV2.S at low or high dose, single or two shots; about 5 received placebo; per-sample allocation not given. Samples came from day 63 after the first vaccine or placebo injection. Here the sequenced sample was peripheral blood, taken in a trial of Ad26.COV2.S vaccine versus placebo. The receptors shown here come from a person aged 18-60 years who received the Ad26.COV2.S COVID-19 vaccine or a placebo.

The chain recombines TRBV12-2 with TRBJ1-5. TRBV12-2 is annotated as a pseudogene. The CDR3 extends over 16 amino acids. CDR3 nucleotide sequence: TGTGCAAGTCGCTTAGGGGGGGGGTCGAGCAATCAGCCCCAGCATTTT. Translating gives CASRLGGGSSNQPQHF.

The chain links TRBV5-4 to TRBJ2-7; tentatively, D is TRBD1 or TRBD2 (5 bases each). CDR1 and CDR2 from the germline V gene are SGHNT and YYREEE (reference sequence). The CDR3 sequence is 15 residues long. V dropped 0 bases and J dropped 5 bases, with 15 bases sitting between them. This CDR3 is CASSLEGSAEDEQYF. Here the CDR3 DNA reads TGTGCCAGCAGCTTGGAGGGGAGTGCCGAGGACGAGCAGTACTTC.

The rearrangement joins TRBV2 to TRBJ2-5, with D possibly TRBD2 on 6 matching bases. Trimming cost V 6 bases and J 1 base, with 15 bases left between them. Germline-derived CDR1 and CDR2 are SNHLY and FYNNEI. This CDR3 is built from 15 residues. The CDR3 DNA reads as TGTGCCAGCAGATTGGGCAGCGGGTTCCAAGAGACCCAGTACTTC. Amino acids: CASRLGSGFQETQYF.

The chain couples TRBV5-1 to TRBJ1-4; D not resolved. Trimming removed 1 base from V and 0 bases from J, with 4 bases in between. The CDR3 has 14 amino acids. The germline V gene has CDR1 SGHRS and CDR2 YFSETQ. DNA for the CDR3: TGCGCCAGCAGCTTGTCGTCAACTAATGAAAAACTGTTTTTT. Its translation: CASSLSSTNEKLFF.

The V call is TRBV28, the J call TRBJ1-5; tentative D call: TRBD1 (5 bases). V lost 5 bases to trimming and J lost 6 bases, with 8 bases between them. Germline loops: CDR1 MDHEN, CDR2 SYDVKM. The CDR3 has 12 amino acids. The CDR3 sequence is CASSSRVQPQHF. The CDR3 DNA sequence: TGTGCCAGCAGTAGCAGGGTTCAGCCCCAGCATTTT.

The J gene is TRBJ1-5, the V gene TRBV9; D is ambiguous. Germline assignment: CDR1 SGDLS and CDR2 YYNGEE. The V gene lost 0 bases and the J gene lost 8 bases, with 12 bases spanning the gap. The CDR3 runs 14 residues. The CDR3 loop reads CASSVGIGREPQHF. CDR3 in DNA: TGTGCCAGCAGCGTAGGTATAGGGAGGGAGCCCCAGCATTTT.

The J gene is TRBJ2-1, the V gene TRBV5-1, with 7 bases that match TRBD1. With 0 bases clipped from V and 9 bases from J, the junction kept 9 bases outside the gene matches. This CDR3 is built from 15 residues. Germline CDR1 reads SGHRS; CDR2 reads YFSETQ. CDR3 nucleotide sequence: TGCGCCAGCAGCTTGGGGGCGACAGGGTCTGGTGAGCAGTTCTTC. It yields the protein CASSLGATGSGEQFF. Using reference TRBV5-1 and TRBJ2-1 for the parts outside the CDR3, the full variable domain is KAGVTQTPRYLIKTRGQQVTLSCSPISGHRSVSWYQQTPGQGLQFLFEYFSETQRNKGNFPGRFSGRQFSNSRSEMNVSTLELGDSALYLCASSLGATGSGEQFFGPGTRLTVL.

The J gene is TRBJ2-5, the V gene TRBV3-1 (or the pseudogene TRBV3-2); D is undetermined. This CDR3 is 14 amino acids long. Per germline, CDR1 LGHDT and CDR2 YNNKEL (reference sequence). V gave up 1 base and J gave up 7 bases, with 13 bases separating them. The CDR3 loop reads CASSQVSLSGTQYF. CDR3 in DNA: TGTGCCAGCAGCCAAGTTAGCCTATCGGGGACCCAGTACTTC.

The chain joins TRBV10-1 to TRBJ2-1; weak D call: TRBD1 (6 bases). The CDR3 runs 15 residues. Trimming stripped 2 bases from V and 5 bases from J, with 13 bases between. The germline gives CDR1 WNHNN, CDR2 SYGVQD (reference sequence). Written as DNA, the CDR3 is TGCGCCAGCAGTGAGATAGGACAGCTAAACAATGAGCAGTTCTTC. Residues: CASSEIGQLNNEQFF.

The chain is built from TRBV5-1 and TRBJ2-5, with D tentatively TRBD2 (5 bases). Deletions cut 2 bases from V and 0 bases from J, with 11 bases between. Germline loops: CDR1 SGHRS, CDR2 YFSETQ. This CDR3 has 15 amino acids. The DNA for the CDR3 is TGCGCCAGCAGCTTAGAGCGGAGGAACCAAGAGACCCAGTACTTC. This gives the protein CASSLERRNQETQYF.

The chain recombines TRBV12-3 or TRBV12-4 with TRBJ1-1; tentative D call: TRBD1 (5 bases). Trimming stripped 3 bases from V and 11 bases from J, with 16 bases between. The CDR3 extends over 13 amino acids. The CDR3: CASSLGGEKMAFF. The CDR3 DNA is TGTGCCAGCAGTTTGGGGGGGGAGAAAATGGCTTTCTTT.

As to this clone: The junction departs from the called germline gene at one end, perhaps through a read error. This rearrangement joins TRBV6-5 to TRBJ2-2; TRBD2 matches at 9 bases. Per germline, CDR1 MNHEY and CDR2 SVGAGI. This CDR3 is 14 amino acids long. The CDR3 here is CASTGGGGTEELFF. DNA of the CDR3: TGTGCCAGCACCGGCGGGGGGGGCACCGAGGAGCTGTTTTTT.

The chain couples TRBV13 to TRBJ1-6; 8 bases agree with TRBD1. From germline, CDR1 is PRHDT and CDR2 FYEKMQ (reference sequence). There are 15 residues in the CDR3. Unmatched junction bases numbered 5, after V lost 3 bases and J lost 7 bases. For the CDR3, the DNA is TGTGCCAGCAGCTTGTGGGGACAGGAGAATTCACCCCTCCACTTT. It codes for CASSLWGQENSPLHF.

The chain couples TRBV29-1 to TRBJ2-7; no clear D gene. Germline-derived CDR1 and CDR2 are SQVTM and ANQGSEA. This CDR3 comprises 14 residues. Trimming stripped 4 bases from V and 3 bases from J, with 16 bases between. This CDR3 is CSVVGQDPYYEQYF. The CDR3 DNA is TGCAGCGTTGTCGGTCAGGACCCCTACTACGAGCAGTACTTC.

The chain uses TRBV5-1 and TRBJ2-1; tentatively, D is TRBD2 (5 bases). The CDR3 has 16 residues. Trimming left V 6 bases short and J 6 bases short, with 22 bases between. Per germline, CDR1 SGHRS and CDR2 YFSETQ. The CDR3 loop is CASTTWSGVGFNEQFF. The CDR3 DNA reads as TGCGCCAGCACCACTTGGTCCGGGGTAGGTTTCAATGAGCAGTTCTTC.

This clone has ten or more counts. The rearrangement joins TRBV15 to TRBJ1-1; D is uncertain. The CDR3 totals 13 residues. With 0 bases removed from V and 7 bases from J, the gap between germline ends came to 9 bases. Germline V CDR1 and CDR2: LNHNV, YYDKDF (reference sequence). CDR3 coding DNA: TGTGCCACCAGCAGAGAGAGTAGAAATGAAGCTTTCTTT. Protein product: CATSRESRNEAFF.

This clone was picked up a small number of times. The chain joins TRBV7-2 to TRBJ2-5; D possibly corresponds to TRBD2 (5 bases). The CDR3 runs 14 residues. Germline lookup yields CDR1 SGHTA and CDR2 FQGNSA. Trimming shortened V by 0 bases and J by 3 bases, and 8 bases separated the two germline ends. The CDR3 coding sequence is TGTGCCAGCAGCTTAGCGCTAGCCAAAGAGACCCAGTACTTC. Translating gives CASSLALAKETQYF.

This clone was observed once. V usage is TRBV24-1 and J usage is TRBJ2-3; weak D call: TRBD1 (6 bases). This CDR3 contains 14 residues. Germline loops: CDR1 KGHDR, CDR2 SFDVKD. The V end was cut by 2 bases, the J end by 6 bases, with 11 bases between. CDR3 sequence reads: CATSDYQTGDTQYF. CDR3 sequence (DNA): TGTGCCACCAGTGATTACCAAACAGGGGATACGCAGTATTTT.

This clone came up a few times. The CDR3 sequence: CASSSQHFDTEAFF. CDR3 bases: TGTGCCAGCAGCTCTCAACACTTTGACACTGAAGCTTTCTTT. This chain links TRBV14 with TRBJ1-1; D gene uncertain. The CDR3 length is 14 residues. V dropped 5 bases and J dropped 3 bases, with 13 bases sitting between them. Germline CDR1 is SGHDN and CDR2 is FVKESK.

V gene TRBV28 combines with J gene TRBJ2-1; TRBD2 aligns across 14 bases. The J segment lost 12 bases and the V segment lost 3 bases, leaving 7 bases of the junction unmatched. CDR3 length equals 15 residues. Germline lookup yields CDR1 MDHEN and CDR2 SYDVKM. DNA for the CDR3: TGTGCCAGCAGTTTTACAGGACTAGCGGGAGGAAGGCAGTTCTTC. This codes for CASSFTGLAGGRQFF. The variable domain in full, completed from reference TRBV28 and TRBJ2-1, reads DVKVTQSSRYLVKRTGEKVFLECVQDMDHENMFWYRQDPGLGLRLIYFSYDVKMKEKGDIPEGYSVSREKKERFSLILESASTNQTSMYLCASSFTGLAGGRQFFGPGTRLTVL.

V is TRBV7-9 and J is TRBJ2-1; D perhaps matches TRBD2 (6 bases). The CDR3 extends over 15 amino acids. V lost 6 bases, J lost 5 bases, and 17 bases lay in between. The germline gives CDR1 SEHNR, CDR2 FQNEAQ (reference sequence). The CDR3 DNA reads TGTGCCAGCAGGTCGACCGCGGGACCCCACAATGAGCAGTTCTTC. As protein: CASRSTAGPHNEQFF.

DNA for the CDR3: TGTGCCAGCAAACGGACAGGGGGGAGCAATCAGCCCCAGCATTTT. Translated, it gives CASKRTGGSNQPQHF. The V call is TRBV7-2, the J call TRBJ1-5, with 10 bases that match TRBD1. The CDR3 contains 15 residues. Per germline, CDR1 SGHTA and CDR2 FQGNSA. Trimming cost V 7 bases and J 1 base; bases outside gene matches: 4.

The chain employs TRBV9 and TRBJ2-1, with a weak D call TRBD2 (6 bases). The CDR3 spans 16 residues. V lost 0 bases, J lost 6 bases, and 16 bases lay in between. Germline V gene sequence: CDR1 SGDLS, CDR2 YYNGEE. CDR3 sequence reads: CASSVAVAEPGNEQFF. The CDR3 nucleotides read TGTGCCAGCAGCGTAGCGGTAGCGGAGCCCGGCAATGAGCAGTTCTTC.

The rearrangement uses TRBV6-5 and TRBJ2-1, with D possibly being TRBD2 (6 bases). V lost 6 bases to trimming and J lost 6 bases, with 18 bases between them. The CDR3 extends over 15 amino acids. The germline CDR1 and CDR2 sequences are MNHEY and SVGAGI. CDR3 nucleotides: TGTGCCAGCAGCTGGACTAACAAAAGACGCAATGAGCAGTTCTTC. Translated: CASSWTNKRRNEQFF.

The rearrangement links TRBV3-1 (or the pseudogene TRBV3-2) to TRBJ2-7, with 9 bases that match TRBD1. The CDR3 totals 15 residues. The V gene end was trimmed by 2 bases and the J gene end by 6 bases; junction bases not matched to a gene: 8. From germline, CDR1 is LGHDT and CDR2 YNNKEL (reference sequence). The CDR3 DNA reads TGTGCCAGCAGCCAACCTGGACAGGGGTTTAGCGAGCAGTACTTC. It encodes CASSQPGQGFSEQYF.